The 20 T cell receptor beta chains given below trace back to one sample, sequenced in a study of OX40 agonist ivuxolimab in advanced cancers. Assay used: immunoSEQ multiplex PCR; TCRdb lists only in-frame clones, some missing. The table has approximately 60,000 clones, 84% seen once. Sequenced here: CD4+ or CD8+ T cells sorted from blood, sampled in a trial of the OX40 agonist ivuxolimab. The source of these receptors is an adult with an advanced solid tumor such as melanoma, head and neck, liver or kidney cancer.

This rearrangement joins TRBV4-3 to TRBJ2-5; D may be TRBD2 (6 bases). The CDR3 is 16 residues long. V was shortened by 0 bases and J by 9 bases, with 20 bases between the two germline ends. Germline CDR1 and CDR2: LGHNA and YSLEER. Here the CDR3 reads CASSQDPPLAKGAQYF. The CDR3 DNA reads TGCGCCAGCAGCCAAGATCCCCCCCTAGCGAAGGGAGCCCAGTACTTC.

The chain is built from TRBV30 and TRBJ2-5, with D unresolved. Trimming cost V 2 bases and J 0 bases, with 7 bases left between them. The CDR3 covers 13 residues. In germline, CDR1 is GTSNPN, CDR2 SVGIG (reference sequence). The CDR3 is CAWSSRNQETQYF. As DNA, the CDR3 is TGTGCCTGGAGTAGCAGAAACCAAGAGACCCAGTACTTC.

This clone was counted a few times. This chain uses TRBV7-2 with TRBJ2-5, with D perhaps TRBD2 (6 bases). CDR1 is SGHTA and CDR2 is FQGNSA in the germline V gene. V lost 5 bases, J lost 4 bases, and 14 bases lay in between. The CDR3 runs to 14 residues. CDR3 protein: CASSPFVGGETQYF. CDR3 sequence (DNA): TGTGCCAGCAGCCCGTTCGTGGGGGGAGAGACCCAGTACTTC.

The chain employs TRBV13 and TRBJ1-1; tentative D call: TRBD1 (5 bases). The CDR3 has 15 amino acids. V was trimmed by 5 bases and J by 0 bases, leaving 13 bases between them. Germline V gene sequence: CDR1 PRHDT, CDR2 FYEKMQ (reference sequence). This chain's CDR3 is CASSPMGPLNTEAFF. CDR3 nucleotide sequence: TGTGCCAGCAGCCCAATGGGACCCCTGAACACTGAAGCTTTCTTT.

J is TRBJ2-1 and V is TRBV27; the match to TRBD2 covers 8 bases. Trimming at V came to 6 bases and at J to 5 bases, leaving 12 bases not matched to a gene. The CDR3 length is 16 residues. Germline V lookup: CDR1 MNHEY, CDR2 SMNVEV (reference sequence). CDR3 in DNA: TGTGCCAGCAGCAGGATCGGAGCGGGAGTAAACAATGAGCAGTTCTTC. Amino acid sequence: CASSRIGAGVNNEQFF.

The chain couples TRBV2 to TRBJ2-1; TRBD2 aligns across 8 bases. The V gene's germline CDR1 is SNHLY and CDR2 FYNNEI. After removal of 9 bases from V and 6 bases from J, the junction contained 10 bases not matched to a gene. The CDR3 spans 14 residues. The CDR3 region has the DNA TGTGCCAGTGGAGGCCGACTAGCGACCAATGAGCAGTTCTTC. Encoded protein: CASGGRLATNEQFF.

V gene TRBV11-3 combines with J gene TRBJ2-2; D is possibly TRBD2 (6 bases). Germline-derived CDR1 and CDR2 are SGHNT and YENEEA. This CDR3 contains 15 residues. The V end was cut by 0 bases, the J end by 6 bases, with 11 bases between. In DNA form, the CDR3 reads TGTGCCAGCAGCTTAGAAAGAGGGGAGGCCGGGGAGCTGTTTTTT. It is translated as CASSLERGEAGELFF.

In its sample, this clone was seen a few times. The chain recombines TRBV9 with TRBJ2-7; D not resolved. Germline V lookup: CDR1 SGDLS, CDR2 YYNGEE. The CDR3 totals 13 residues. The ends were cut back, 0 bases at V and 7 bases at J, with 11 bases in the middle. In nucleotides, the CDR3 is TGTGCCAGCAGCGTAGGTCCCGACGGTGAGCAGTACTTC. Translating gives CASSVGPDGEQYF.

The chain combines TRBV28 with TRBJ2-1; 10 bases match TRBD1. V gave up 6 bases and J gave up 1 base; unmatched junction bases: 9. The CDR3 loop spans 17 amino acids. Germline loops: CDR1 MDHEN, CDR2 SYDVKM. The CDR3 reads CASSSSDRGFSYNEQFF. The CDR3 region has the DNA TGTGCCAGCAGCTCCTCGGACAGGGGGTTTTCCTACAATGAGCAGTTCTTC.

This clone was found once. The chain uses TRBV11-3 and TRBJ2-7; a weak D match, TRBD2 (6 bases). V shed 1 base and J shed 5 bases, with 18 bases lying between them. Germline values: CDR1 SGHNT, CDR2 YENEEA. The CDR3 consists of 16 residues. The CDR3 sequence is CASSLGGDLGGNEQYF. DNA of the CDR3: TGTGCCAGCAGCTTAGGAGGAGATCTGGGAGGAAACGAGCAGTACTTC.

This clone was seen just once. V is TRBV30 and J is TRBJ1-1; D is possibly TRBD1 (5 bases). Germline CDR1 reads GTSNPN; CDR2 reads SVGIG (reference sequence). CDR3 length: 17 amino acids. The germline V and J ends were trimmed by 5 bases and 5 bases, with 27 bases remaining between them. The CDR3 reads CAWDPGRFGLGGTEAFF. CDR3 bases: TGTGCCTGGGACCCCGGACGGTTTGGGTTGGGGGGTACTGAAGCTTTCTTT.

The V and J genes are TRBV19 and TRBJ2-5; D is undetermined. CDR3 length equals 11 residues. The V end lost 10 bases, the J end lost 1 base, and 7 bases lay between the germline ends. Germline loops: CDR1 LNHDA, CDR2 SQIVND (reference sequence). The CDR3 bases are TGTGCCACCGGACGCCAAGAGACCCAGTACTTC. Protein: CATGRQETQYF.

The chain has TRBV15 and TRBJ1-5; 7 bases line up with TRBD1. Germline-derived CDR1 and CDR2 are LNHNV and YYDKDF (reference sequence). The CDR3 is 14 residues long. The V gene end was trimmed by 6 bases and the J gene end by 3 bases; junction bases not matched to a gene: 5. Here the CDR3 DNA reads TGTGCCACCAGTACAGGGGCGAACAATCAGCCCCAGCATTTT. This encodes CATSTGANNQPQHF.

Of note for this clone: Other DNA sequences within the sample encode an identical CDR3. The V gene is TRBV7-9, the J gene TRBJ2-7; D is possibly TRBD1 (6 bases). The V and J ends lost 3 bases and 5 bases respectively, with 14 bases between them. The length of the CDR3 is 14 residues. Looked up from germline, CDR1 is SEHNR and CDR2 is FQNEAQ (reference sequence). As DNA, the CDR3 is TGTGCCAGCAGCTTGAGACAGGCTCTACACGAGCAGTACTTC. It codes for CASSLRQALHEQYF.

The chain joins TRBV18 to TRBJ1-1; D is unresolved. This CDR3 region has 14 residues. Trimming took 2 bases from V and 4 from J, leaving 11 bases between them. The germline gives CDR1 KGHSH, CDR2 LQKENI. CDR3 sequence: CASSPKEGSTEAFF. DNA for the CDR3: TGTGCCAGCTCACCAAAAGAGGGTAGCACTGAAGCTTTCTTT.

This clone was seen a single time. The V and J genes are TRBV19 and TRBJ2-1; 7 bases are a match to TRBD2. V trimming: 5 bases; J trimming: 4 bases; junction bases outside the gene matches: 8. Germline V gene data show CDR1 as LNHDA and CDR2 as SQIVND (reference sequence). This CDR3 has 15 amino acids. Here the CDR3 reads CASSAGDPSYNEQFF. CDR3 DNA sequence: TGTGCCAGTAGTGCGGGGGACCCTTCTTACAATGAGCAGTTCTTC.

The chain is built from TRBV7-9 and TRBJ2-7, with 7 positions matching TRBD2. Germline trimming cut 1 base from V and 5 bases from J; bases unmatched to any gene: 11. The CDR3 has 16 residues. CDR1 and CDR2 (germline): SEHNR, FQNEAQ (reference sequence). CDR3 sequence reads: CASSLGGSRPRNEQYF. CDR3 coding DNA: TGTGCCAGCAGCTTAGGCGGGAGCCGTCCCCGGAACGAGCAGTACTTC.

This clone showed up just once. V usage is TRBV7-9 and J usage is TRBJ1-3, with 9 nucleotides matching TRBD1. The CDR3 totals 16 residues. The ends lost 3 bases at V and 4 bases at J; junction bases unmatched: 7. Germline loops: CDR1 SEHNR, CDR2 FQNEAQ (reference sequence). CDR3 in DNA: TGTGCCAGCAGCTTCTCGACAGGGGGTTCAGGAAACACCATATATTTT. It yields the protein CASSFSTGGSGNTIYF.

The chain carries TRBV28 and TRBJ1-1; the match to TRBD1 covers 9 bases. J lost 4 bases, V lost 2 bases, and 5 bases had no gene match. Germline values: CDR1 MDHEN, CDR2 SYDVKM. The CDR3 length is 15 residues. The CDR3 nucleotides are TGTGCCAGCAGTTTAACGGACAGGGGATCCACTGAAGCTTTCTTT. Translation: CASSLTDRGSTEAFF.

This chain uses TRBV11-2 with TRBJ1-2; D perhaps matches TRBD1 (5 bases). Between the trimmed V and J ends, which lost 2 bases and 5 bases, there was a span of 21 bases. Germline CDR1 is SGHAT and CDR2 is FQNNGV. The CDR3 consists of 17 residues. The CDR3 region has the DNA TGTGCCAGCAGCTTAAGCCCTGGTGCGGGGGTAAGGTATGGCTACACCTTC. Protein product: CASSLSPGAGVRYGYTF. Together with reference TRBV11-2 and TRBJ1-2, the CDR3 gives the full variable domain: EAGVAQSPRYKIIEKRQSVAFWCNPISGHATLYWYQQILGQGPKLLIQFQNNGVVDDSQLPKDRFSAERLKGVDSTLKIQPAKLEDSAVYLCASSLSPGAGVRYGYTFGSGTRLTVV.